These 8 T cell receptor beta chains were all obtained from the same sample, sequenced in a study of blood T cell repertoires in COVID-19 (dated by TCRdb to the early 2020s). Library construction relied on the immunoSEQ multiplex PCR assay. TCRdb holds this immuneACCESS table with in-frame rearrangements only. Some clones are missing; in checked studies, unresolved V genes explain under half, and the rest has no known cause. Recorded for this sample are over 200,000 clones; about 83% of them occurred a single time. The ten largest clones take up 1.3% of the sample. The sample was peripheral blood. Receptor source: a woman in her thirties with COVID-19, enrolled during active disease.

The chain has TRBV7-9 and TRBJ2-1, with D tentatively TRBD2 (6 bases). The V gene lost 10 bases and the J gene lost 5 bases, with 15 bases spanning the gap. Germline assignment: CDR1 SEHNR and CDR2 FQNEAQ (reference sequence). This CDR3 has 13 residues. The CDR3 DNA follows: TGTGCCATCCCGGACCGGGGGAACAATGAGCAGTTCTTC. Residues: CAIPDRGNNEQFF.

The J gene is TRBJ2-7, the V gene TRBV10-3; possibly TRBD1 for D (6 bases). CDR1 and CDR2 (germline): ENHRY, SYGVKD. The V end was cut by 8 bases, the J end by 4 bases, with 30 bases between. This CDR3 comprises 18 residues. The DNA of the CDR3 is TGTGCCATCTACGCTACAGGGCACCACCTTTCTAGGTTTTACGAGCAGTACTTC. Translation gives CAIYATGHHLSRFYEQYF.

This clone showed up just once. The chain is built from TRBV7-8 and TRBJ2-1; tentative D call: TRBD2 (6 bases). Germline assignment: CDR1 SGHVS and CDR2 FQNEAQ. Deletions cut 5 bases from V and 6 bases from J, with 14 bases between. CDR3 size: 14 residues. The CDR3 spells CASSLSGPTNEQFF. CDR3 nucleotide sequence: TGTGCCAGCAGCCTTAGCGGACCCACCAATGAGCAGTTCTTC.

V is TRBV7-6 and J is TRBJ2-7; 10 bases match TRBD1. The germline CDR1 and CDR2 sequences are SGHVS and FNYEAQ. CDR3 length: 15 amino acids. V lost 5 bases, J lost 2 bases, and 6 bases stayed unmatched. As DNA, the CDR3 is TGTGCCAGCAGCGTAGGACAGGGGGTTGCCTACGAGCAGTACTTC. Protein: CASSVGQGVAYEQYF. Drawing the rest from reference TRBV7-6 and TRBJ2-7, the complete variable domain is GAGVSQSPRYKVTKRGQDVALRCDPISGHVSLYWYRQALGQGPEFLTYFNYEAQQDKSGLPNDRFSAERPEGSISTLTIQRTEQRDSAMYRCASSVGQGVAYEQYFGPGTRLTVT.

The chain recombines TRBV5-1 with TRBJ2-4, with D possibly being TRBD1 (6 bases). The CDR3 consists of 15 residues. The germline V gene encodes CDR1 SGHRS and CDR2 YFSETQ. Trimming pared 0 bases from V and 6 bases from J, leaving 13 bases between. CDR3 loop: CASSLESTGRNIQYF. The CDR3 region has the DNA TGCGCCAGCAGCTTGGAGAGTACAGGGCGAAACATTCAGTACTTC. The full variable domain, in which reference TRBV5-1 and TRBJ2-4 provide the parts outside the CDR3, is KAGVTQTPRYLIKTRGQQVTLSCSPISGHRSVSWYQQTPGQGLQFLFEYFSETQRNKGNFPGRFSGRQFSNSRSEMNVSTLELGDSALYLCASSLESTGRNIQYFGAGTRLSVL.

V and J are TRBV19 and TRBJ2-2; perhaps TRBD1 as D (5 bases). The germline V gene has CDR1 LNHDA and CDR2 SQIVND (reference sequence). V was cut by 9 bases and J by 5 bases, with 7 bases left in between. This CDR3 comprises 11 residues. CDR3 amino acids: CASKGTGELFF. For the CDR3, the DNA is TGTGCCAGCAAGGGGACCGGGGAGCTGTTTTTT.

The chain is built from TRBV28 and TRBJ1-5; a possible D gene is TRBD1 (5 bases). V was clipped by 3 bases and J by 2 bases, with 14 bases between them. Germline CDR1 MDHEN, CDR2 SYDVKM. CDR3 length: 16 residues. CDR3 nucleotides: TGTGCCAGCAGTTTCGGACTTCCGGGGGGCAATCAGCCCCAGCATTTT. This translates into CASSFGLPGGNQPQHF.

The V gene is TRBV5-1, the J gene TRBJ2-7, with TRBD2 as a possible D gene (5 bases). CDR3 length: 14 amino acids. Germline V gene data show CDR1 as SGHRS and CDR2 as YFSETQ. The germline V and J ends were trimmed by 0 bases and 5 bases, with 12 bases remaining between them. The CDR3 region is CASSLVPGIHEQYF. The DNA for the CDR3 is TGCGCCAGCAGCTTGGTCCCGGGAATCCACGAGCAGTACTTC.